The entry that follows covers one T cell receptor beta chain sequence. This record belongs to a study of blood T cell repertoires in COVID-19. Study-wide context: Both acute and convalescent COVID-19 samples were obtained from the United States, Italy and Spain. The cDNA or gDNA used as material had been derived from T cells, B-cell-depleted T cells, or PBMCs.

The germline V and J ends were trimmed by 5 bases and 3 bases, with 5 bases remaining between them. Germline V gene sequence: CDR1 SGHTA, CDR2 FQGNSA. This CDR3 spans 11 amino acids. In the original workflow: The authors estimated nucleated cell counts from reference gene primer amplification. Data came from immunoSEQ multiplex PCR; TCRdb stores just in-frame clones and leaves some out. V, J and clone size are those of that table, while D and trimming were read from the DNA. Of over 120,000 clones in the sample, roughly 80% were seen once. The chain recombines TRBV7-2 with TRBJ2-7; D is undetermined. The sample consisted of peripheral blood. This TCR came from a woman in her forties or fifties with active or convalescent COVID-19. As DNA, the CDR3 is TGTGCCAGCAGCGTCGGCTACGAGCAGTACTTC. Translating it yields CASSVGYEQYF.